A single sample gave rise to the 9 T cell receptor beta chains below, sequenced in a study of regulatory dendritic cells for organ transplantation (dated by TCRdb to about 2017). Antigens of these TCRs are unknown. Sorted T cell subsets were CFSE-labeled and co-cultured for about five days with allogeneic regulatory or mature dendritic cells at a 1:10 DC:T ratio. Receptors were amplified or captured by the immunoSEQ multiplex PCR assay. TCRdb retrieved this table from immuneACCESS and kept in-frame rearrangements only. Not all clones are present; in checked studies, unresolved V genes account for under half, and no reason is known for the remainder. In all, the sample holds about 12,000 clones, and about 60% of those were seen once. About 1.1% of the sample goes to the ten largest clones. The sequenced sample consisted of naive CD8+ T cells from blood cultured with dendritic cells. The cell subset or site label, read with the paper, signifies: CD45RA+ naive T cells. These receptors were taken from a human donor in good health.

This rearrangement joins TRBV6-5 to TRBJ1-5; D unclear. The CDR3 covers 15 residues. Germline lookup yields CDR1 MNHEY and CDR2 SVGAGI. Trimming took off 6 bases at V and 2 bases at J, with 14 bases between the two ends. In DNA form, the CDR3 reads TGTGCCAGCAGGGGGTGGGGAGGAGGCAATCAGCCCCAGCATTTT. It specifies CASRGWGGGNQPQHF.

The V and J genes are TRBV7-9 and TRBJ1-4, with 10 bases fitting TRBD1. V dropped 5 bases and J dropped 5; count of bases not matched to a gene: 8. The CDR3 has 16 residues. Germline CDR1 SEHNR, CDR2 FQNEAQ (reference sequence). This CDR3 is CASSPRRTGGNEKLFF. CDR3 DNA sequence: TGTGCCAGCAGCCCTCGCCGGACAGGGGGAAATGAAAAACTGTTTTTT.

The chain is built from TRBV7-9 and TRBJ1-4; a weak D match, TRBD1 (5 bases). The length of the CDR3 is 13 residues. Trimming removed 5 bases from V and 5 bases from J, with 9 bases in between. The germline CDR1 and CDR2 sequences are SEHNR and FQNEAQ (reference sequence). CDR3 region: CASSRQLNEKLFF. In nucleotides, the CDR3 is TGTGCCAGCAGCAGACAGTTAAATGAAAAACTGTTTTTT.

The chain joins TRBV11-3 to TRBJ2-5; D possibly corresponds to TRBD2 (6 bases). From germline, CDR1 is SGHNT and CDR2 YENEEA. The CDR3 length is 13 residues. V gave up 5 bases and J gave up 5 bases, with 12 bases separating them. CDR3 in amino acids: CASSPPLAETQYF. The CDR3 region has the DNA TGTGCCAGCAGCCCCCCACTAGCTGAGACCCAGTACTTC.

The genes are TRBV7-9 and TRBJ2-2, with 11 bases aligning to TRBD1. This CDR3 comprises 15 residues. The V segment lost 4 bases and the J segment 5 bases; nucleotides outside the gene matches: 3. Germline values: CDR1 SEHNR, CDR2 FQNEAQ (reference sequence). The CDR3 reads CASSSGQGATGELFF. CDR3 nucleotide sequence: TGTGCCAGCAGCTCAGGACAGGGGGCGACCGGGGAGCTGTTTTTT.

V usage is TRBV27 and J usage is TRBJ2-2, with a tentative D call TRBD1 (6 bases). Germline loops: CDR1 MNHEY, CDR2 SMNVEV (reference sequence). The CDR3 length is 13 residues. V lost 5 bases and J 6 bases, leaving 10 bases between the germline ends. The CDR3 sequence: CASSRRGAGELFF. The CDR3 region has the DNA TGTGCCAGCAGTCGCAGGGGTGCCGGGGAGCTGTTTTTT.

This clone occurred a few times. The CDR3 reads CASSPFSGGGTDTQYF. The CDR3 region has the DNA TGCGCCAGCAGCCCCTTTAGCGGGGGGGGCACAGATACGCAGTATTTT. The chain couples TRBV4-3 to TRBJ2-3; 11 bases match TRBD2. The CDR3 extends over 16 amino acids. V shed 4 bases and J 1 base; nucleotides not matched to a gene: 4. Germline V gene sequence: CDR1 LGHNA, CDR2 YSLEER.

The V gene is TRBV7-9, the J gene TRBJ2-1, with 11 bases lining up with TRBD2. V dropped 5 bases and J dropped 9; count of bases not matched to a gene: 12. The length of the CDR3 is 16 residues. CDR1 SEHNR and CDR2 FQNEAQ come from the germline V gene (reference sequence). CDR3 DNA: TGTGCCAGCAGCCACCCGTATGTAGCGGGGGGGACTGAGCAGTTCTTC. This encodes CASSHPYVAGGTEQFF.

The chain employs TRBV4-1 and TRBJ2-2, with D tentatively TRBD2 (6 bases). Germline CDR1 MGHRA, CDR2 YSYEKL. This CDR3 contains 14 residues. The V and J ends lost 4 bases and 3 bases respectively, with 9 bases between them. Written as DNA, the CDR3 is TGCGCCAGCAGCCCGGGACTTTACACCGGGGAGCTGTTTTTT. Protein product: CASSPGLYTGELFF.